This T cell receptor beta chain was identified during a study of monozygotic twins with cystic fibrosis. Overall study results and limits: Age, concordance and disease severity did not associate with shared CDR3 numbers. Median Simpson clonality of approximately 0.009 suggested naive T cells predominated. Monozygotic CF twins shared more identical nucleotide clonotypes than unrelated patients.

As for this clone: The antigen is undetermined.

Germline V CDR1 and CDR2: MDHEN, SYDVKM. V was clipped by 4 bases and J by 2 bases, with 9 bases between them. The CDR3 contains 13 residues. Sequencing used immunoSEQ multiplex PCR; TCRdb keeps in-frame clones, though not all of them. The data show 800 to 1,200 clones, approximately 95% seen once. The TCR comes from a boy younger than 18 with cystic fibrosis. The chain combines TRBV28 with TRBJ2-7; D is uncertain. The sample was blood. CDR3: CASSSARTYEQYF. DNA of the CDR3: TGTGCCAGCAGTTCCGCTAGAACCTACGAGCAGTACTTC.